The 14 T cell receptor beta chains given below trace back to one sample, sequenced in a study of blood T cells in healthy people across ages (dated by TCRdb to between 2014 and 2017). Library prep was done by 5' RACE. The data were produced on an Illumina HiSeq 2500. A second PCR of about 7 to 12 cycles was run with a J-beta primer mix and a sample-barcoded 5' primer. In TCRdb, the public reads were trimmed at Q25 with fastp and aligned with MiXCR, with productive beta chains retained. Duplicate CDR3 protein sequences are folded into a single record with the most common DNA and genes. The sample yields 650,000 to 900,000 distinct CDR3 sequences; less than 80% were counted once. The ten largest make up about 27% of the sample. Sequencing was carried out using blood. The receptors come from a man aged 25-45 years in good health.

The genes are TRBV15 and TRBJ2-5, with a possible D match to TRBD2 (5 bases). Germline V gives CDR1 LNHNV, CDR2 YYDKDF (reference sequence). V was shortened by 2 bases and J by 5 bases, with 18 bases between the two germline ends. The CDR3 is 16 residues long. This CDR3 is CATSRMSRGYGETQYF. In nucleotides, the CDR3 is TGTGCCACCAGCAGAATGAGCCGGGGTTACGGGGAGACCCAGTACTTC.

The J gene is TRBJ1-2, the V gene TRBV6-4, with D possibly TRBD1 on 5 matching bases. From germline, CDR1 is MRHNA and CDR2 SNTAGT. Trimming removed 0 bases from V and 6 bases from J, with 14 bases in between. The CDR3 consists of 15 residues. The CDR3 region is CASSDSRGRGDGYTF. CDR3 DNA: TGTGCCAGCAGTGACTCTAGGGGCCGGGGCGATGGCTACACCTTC.

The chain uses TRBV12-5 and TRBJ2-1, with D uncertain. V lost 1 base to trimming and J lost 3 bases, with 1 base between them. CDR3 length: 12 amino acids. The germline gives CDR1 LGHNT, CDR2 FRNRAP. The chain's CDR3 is CASGLDYNEQFF. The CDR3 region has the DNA TGTGCTAGTGGTTTGGACTACAATGAGCAGTTCTTC.

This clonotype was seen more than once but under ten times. The CDR3 bases are TGTGCCAGCAGTTTAAATCCCCTCGGCAGCACAGATACGCAGTATTTT. Its protein product is CASSLNPLGSTDTQYF. This rearrangement joins TRBV27 to TRBJ2-3; D is unresolved. The germline gives CDR1 MNHEY, CDR2 SMNVEV (reference sequence). V was trimmed by 2 bases and J by 0 bases, leaving 12 bases between them. The CDR3 consists of 16 residues.

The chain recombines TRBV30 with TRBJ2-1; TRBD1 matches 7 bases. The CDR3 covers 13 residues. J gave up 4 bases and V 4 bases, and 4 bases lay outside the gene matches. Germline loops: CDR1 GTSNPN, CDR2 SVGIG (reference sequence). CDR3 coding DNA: TGTGCCTGGATTCGGGACAGTTACAATGAGCAGTTCTTC. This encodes CAWIRDSYNEQFF.

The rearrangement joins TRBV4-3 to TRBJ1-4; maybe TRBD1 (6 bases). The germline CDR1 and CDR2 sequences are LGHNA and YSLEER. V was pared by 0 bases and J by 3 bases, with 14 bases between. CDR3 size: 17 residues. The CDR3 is CASSQDFTGQANEKLFF. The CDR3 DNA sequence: TGCGCCAGCAGCCAAGATTTCACGGGACAAGCTAATGAAAAACTGTTTTTT.

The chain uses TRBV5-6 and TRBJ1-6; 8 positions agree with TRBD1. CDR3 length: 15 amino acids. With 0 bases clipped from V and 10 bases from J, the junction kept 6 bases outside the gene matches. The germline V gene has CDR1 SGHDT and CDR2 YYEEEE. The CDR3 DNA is TGTGCCAGCAGCTTGGCCGCAGGGGGCTCATCACCCCTCCACTTT. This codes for CASSLAAGGSSPLHF.

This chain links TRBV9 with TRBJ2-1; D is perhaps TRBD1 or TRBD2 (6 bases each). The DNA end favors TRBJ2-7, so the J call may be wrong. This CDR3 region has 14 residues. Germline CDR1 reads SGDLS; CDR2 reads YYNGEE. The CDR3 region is CASSIQGGVNEQYF. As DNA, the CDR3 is TGTGCCAGCAGCATACAGGGAGGTGTTAACGAGCAGTACTTC.

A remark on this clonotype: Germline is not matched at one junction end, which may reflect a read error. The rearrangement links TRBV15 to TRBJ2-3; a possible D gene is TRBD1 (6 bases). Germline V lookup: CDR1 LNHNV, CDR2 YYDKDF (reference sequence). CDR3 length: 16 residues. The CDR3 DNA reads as TGCGCCACCAGCAGAGGGAAAGGGGGTAGTCCAGATACGCAGTATTTT. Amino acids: CATSRGKGGSPDTQYF.

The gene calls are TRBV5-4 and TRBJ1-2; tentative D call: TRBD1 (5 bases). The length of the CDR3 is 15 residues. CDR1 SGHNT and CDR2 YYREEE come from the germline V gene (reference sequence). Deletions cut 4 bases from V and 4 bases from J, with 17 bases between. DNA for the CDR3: TGTGCCAGCAGCCGCCTTTCGACAGCGAGCTATGGCTACACCTTC. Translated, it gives CASSRLSTASYGYTF.

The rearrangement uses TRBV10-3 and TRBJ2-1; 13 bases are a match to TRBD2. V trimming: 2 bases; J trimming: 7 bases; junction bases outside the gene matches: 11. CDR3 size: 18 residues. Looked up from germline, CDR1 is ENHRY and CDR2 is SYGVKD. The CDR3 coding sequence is TGTGCCATCAGTGAGCCGATAGGACTAGCGGGGGTCGCAAATGAGCAGTTCTTC. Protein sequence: CAISEPIGLAGVANEQFF.

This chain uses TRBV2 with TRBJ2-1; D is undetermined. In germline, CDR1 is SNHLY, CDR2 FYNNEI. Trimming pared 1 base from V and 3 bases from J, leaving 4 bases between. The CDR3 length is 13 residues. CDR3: CASSEVGYNEQFF. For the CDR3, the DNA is TGTGCCAGCAGTGAAGTGGGCTACAATGAGCAGTTCTTC.

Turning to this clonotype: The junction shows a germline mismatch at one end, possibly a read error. CDR3 protein: CASSVSPGTEETQYF. The DNA for the CDR3 is TGTGCCAGTAGCGTAAGCCCCGGGACAGAAGAGACCCAGTACTTC. The gene calls are TRBV9 and TRBJ2-5; 7 nucleotides line up with TRBD1. The CDR3 covers 15 residues. CDR1 and CDR2 from the germline V gene are SGDLS and YYNGEE.

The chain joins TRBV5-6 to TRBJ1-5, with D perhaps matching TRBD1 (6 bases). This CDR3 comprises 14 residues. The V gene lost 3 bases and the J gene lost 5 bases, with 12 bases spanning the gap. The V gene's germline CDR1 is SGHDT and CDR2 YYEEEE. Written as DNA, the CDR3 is TGTGCCAGCAGCTCTGGGGGGGGCTATCAGCCCCAGCATTTT. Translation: CASSSGGGYQPQHF.